Listed here are 9 T cell receptor beta chains from one sample, sequenced in a study of shared clonotypes between healthy human individuals. Profiling relied on immunoSEQ multiplex PCR, and the TCRdb table lists in-frame clones only, not all of them. The data show 600,000 to 750,000 clones, roughly 91% seen once. The specimen sequenced was memory CD8+ T cells from PBMCs. Subset given: CD45RO+ cells pooled with CCR7-negative TemRA cells. Source of these receptors: a man younger than 30 in good health. Some clones in this sample may be carry-over from other donors' samples.

This chain connects TRBV7-9 to TRBJ1-5; D ambiguous. V was trimmed by 5 bases and J by 7 bases, leaving 12 bases between them. CDR1 is SEHNR and CDR2 is FQNEAQ in the germline V gene (reference sequence). The length of the CDR3 is 13 residues. Here the CDR3 reads CASSLPAGQPQHF. In nucleotides, the CDR3 is TGTGCCAGCAGCCTCCCTGCGGGGCAGCCCCAGCATTTT.

V and J are TRBV6-1 and TRBJ2-1; possibly TRBD2 for D (5 bases). This CDR3 is 14 amino acids long. Between the trimmed V and J ends, which lost 5 bases and 3 bases, there was a span of 11 bases. The V gene's germline CDR1 is MNHNS and CDR2 SASEGT. This chain's CDR3 is CASSPRGVYNEQFF. The DNA of the CDR3 is TGTGCCAGCAGTCCCCGGGGAGTCTACAATGAGCAGTTCTTC.

V gene TRBV9 combines with J gene TRBJ2-3; perhaps D is TRBD1 or TRBD2 (5 bases each). Looked up from germline, CDR1 is SGDLS and CDR2 is YYNGEE. The CDR3 is 12 residues long. V was clipped by 5 bases and J by 9 bases, with 13 bases between them. DNA of the CDR3: TGTGCCAGCAGTGAGGACTGGGGGACGCAGTATTTT. Its translation: CASSEDWGTQYF.

The CDR3 region is CASSKVAVPQETQYF. In DNA form, the CDR3 reads TGTGCCAGCAGCAAAGTGGCAGTACCCCAAGAGACCCAGTACTTC. The chain employs TRBV21-1 and TRBJ2-5; the tabulated D call, TRBD1, remains unverified against the DNA. TRBV21-1 is deemed a pseudogene. The CDR3 is made up of 15 amino acids.

The CDR3 nucleotides read TGTGCCAGCTCCCAGGGGCCGCGCTCCTACGAGCAGTACTTC. Translated, it gives CASSQGPRSYEQYF. The rearrangement links TRBV6-6 to TRBJ2-7; D is possibly TRBD1 (6 bases). The germline CDR1 and CDR2 sequences are MNHNY and SVGAGI (reference sequence). V was shortened by 8 bases and J by 0 bases, with 14 bases between the two germline ends. The CDR3 totals 14 residues.

The chain carries TRBV19 and TRBJ2-7, with 7 bases matching TRBD1. This CDR3 spans 13 amino acids. CDR1 LNHDA and CDR2 SQIVND come from the germline V gene (reference sequence). J was trimmed by 5 bases and V by 5 bases; bases with no gene match: 6. The CDR3 reads CASSPRQGDEQYF. The CDR3 region has the DNA TGTGCCAGTAGTCCCCGACAGGGCGACGAGCAGTACTTC.

The rearrangement uses TRBV6-1 and TRBJ1-4; D perhaps matches TRBD1 (5 bases). Germline assignment: CDR1 MNHNS and CDR2 SASEGT. V gave up 0 bases and J gave up 7 bases, with 15 bases separating them. CDR3 length: 16 residues. CDR3 loop: CASSEAIQGMREKLFF. CDR3 coding DNA: TGTGCCAGCAGTGAAGCAATCCAGGGTATGCGTGAAAAACTGTTTTTT.

This clone came up once. The chain recombines TRBV6-5 with TRBJ1-1; TRBD1 matches 8 bases. Germline V CDR1 and CDR2: MNHEY, SVGAGI. J lost 5 bases, V lost 4 bases, and 9 bases had no gene match. CDR3 length: 15 residues. The CDR3 DNA sequence: TGTGCCAGCAGTTTGGGCAGGACAGGGTATACTGAAGCTTTCTTT. Its protein is CASSLGRTGYTEAFF.

V usage is TRBV7-6 and J usage is TRBJ2-7, with no clear D. CDR1 SGHVS and CDR2 FNYEAQ come from the germline V gene. CDR3 length equals 13 residues. Between the trimmed V and J ends, which lost 8 bases and 4 bases, there was a span of 15 bases. Here the CDR3 DNA reads TGTGCCAGCGGGCAAGGGCTTCGTTACGAGCAGTACTTC. Its translation is CASGQGLRYEQYF.